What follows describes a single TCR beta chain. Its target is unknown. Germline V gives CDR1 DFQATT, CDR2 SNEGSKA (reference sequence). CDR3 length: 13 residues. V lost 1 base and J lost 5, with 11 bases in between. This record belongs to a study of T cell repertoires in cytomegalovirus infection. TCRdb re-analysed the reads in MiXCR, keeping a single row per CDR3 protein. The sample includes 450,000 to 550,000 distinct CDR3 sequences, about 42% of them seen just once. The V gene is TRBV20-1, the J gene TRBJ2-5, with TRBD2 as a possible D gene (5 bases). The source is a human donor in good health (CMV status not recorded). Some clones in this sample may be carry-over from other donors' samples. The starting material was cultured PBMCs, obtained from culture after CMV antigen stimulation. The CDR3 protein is CSARGRGAETQYF. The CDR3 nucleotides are TGCAGTGCTAGAGGACGGGGAGCGGAGACCCAGTACTTC.